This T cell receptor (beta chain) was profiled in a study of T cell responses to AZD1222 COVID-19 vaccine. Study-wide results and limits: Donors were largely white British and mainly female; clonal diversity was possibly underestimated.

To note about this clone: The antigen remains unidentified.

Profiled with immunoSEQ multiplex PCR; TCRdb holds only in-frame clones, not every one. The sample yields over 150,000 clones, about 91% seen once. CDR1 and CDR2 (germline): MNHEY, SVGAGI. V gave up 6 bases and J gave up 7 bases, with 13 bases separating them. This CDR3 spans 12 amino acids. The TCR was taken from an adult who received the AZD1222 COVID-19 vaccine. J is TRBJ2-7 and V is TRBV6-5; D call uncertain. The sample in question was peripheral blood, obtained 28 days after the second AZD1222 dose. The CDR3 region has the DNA TGTGCCAGCAGAACTGGCCCCCGGGAGCAGTACTTC. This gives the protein CASRTGPREQYF.